Listed below are T cell receptor beta chains from one sample, sequenced in a study of blood T cell repertoires in COVID-19. Data came from immunoSEQ multiplex PCR; TCRdb stores just in-frame clones and leaves some out. Counted here are more than 140,000 clones, about 91% occurring once; the ten biggest clones make up approximately 1.4%. Sequences were obtained from peripheral blood. These receptors originate from a woman aged 60 to 75 with acute or convalescent COVID-19. CDR3s include the opening cysteine and the closing phenylalanine or tryptophan. A D gene is named only where the DNA matches it firmly. Clone size is shown for a subset of rows, as once, few, many or a class of expanded clone.

D gene	J gene	V gene	clone size	CDR3 DNA	CDR3 protein
TRBD2	TRBJ2-3	TRBV19	NA	TGTGCCAGTAGTATGATTCGACTAGCGGGGGGCTTGAATACGCAGTATTTT	CASSMIRLAGGLNTQYF
TRBD1	TRBJ2-5	TRBV7-8	NA	TGTGCCAGCAGCTTACAATCAGGGGGCCCCTGGGAGACCCAGTACTTC	CASSLQSGGPWETQYF
NA	TRBJ1-6	TRBV3-1/TRBV3-2	NA	TGTGCCAGCAGCCAAGACGGTAATTCACCCCTCCACTTT	CASSQDGNSPLHF
TRBD1	TRBJ1-2	TRBV10-3	NA	TGTGCCATCAGCCTCGGGACAGGGTCGGAGGGCTACACCTTC	CAISLGTGSEGYTF
NA	TRBJ2-1	TRBV11-2	NA	TGTGCCAGCAGCTCTCAGATCCCCCACAATGAGCAGTTCTTC	CASSSQIPHNEQFF
NA	TRBJ1-1	TRBV15	NA	TGTGCCACCAGCAGCCTATGGGGAGGGAGCGAAGCTTTCTTT	CATSSLWGGSEAFF
NA	TRBJ2-7	TRBV15	once	TGTGCCACCAGCGAAGGCTACGAAAAGGGGGGGAGGCCCGAGCAGTACTTC	CATSEGYEKGGRPEQYF
NA	TRBJ2-1	TRBV6-2/TRBV6-3	NA	TGTGCCAGCAGTTACTTACTCGCCCGGGGGACAGTCTCCTACAATGAGCAGTTCTTC	CASSYLLARGTVSYNEQFF
NA	TRBJ2-2	TRBV7-9	NA	TGTGCCAGCAGCTTAGTCCAAACCGGGGAGCTGTTTTTT	CASSLVQTGELFF
NA	TRBJ1-2	TRBV3-1/TRBV3-2	NA	TGTGCCAGCAGCAGAGCGGGACGGCGATATGGCTACACCTTC	CASSRAGRRYGYTF
NA	TRBJ1-6	TRBV3-1/TRBV3-2	few	TGTGCCAGCAGCCAGGCCACTAGACCCCTCCACTTT	CASSQATRPLHF
TRBD2	TRBJ2-5	TRBV6-5	NA	TGTGCCAGCAGCGGACTAGTGGAGACCCAGTACTTC	CASSGLVETQYF
NA	TRBJ2-2	TRBV7-9	NA	TGTGCCAGCAGTCAAACTAACACCGGGGAGCTGTTTTTT	CASSQTNTGELFF
NA	TRBJ2-1	TRBV18	NA	TGTGCCAGCTCACCACGCGGGGATGAGCAGTTCTTC	CASSPRGDEQFF
NA	TRBJ1-2	TRBV28	NA	TGTGCCAGCAGCGGGACTTCGATCTATGGCTACACCTTC	CASSGTSIYGYTF
TRBD1	TRBJ2-1	TRBV19	NA	TGTGCCAGTCTAGGACAGGGGTTTCAAAATGAGCAGTTCTTC	CASLGQGFQNEQFF
NA	TRBJ1-4	TRBV15	NA	TGTGCCACCAGCAGAGGAATAGGGGGTAGTGGGGACAATGAAAAACTGTTTTTT	CATSRGIGGSGDNEKLFF
TRBD1	TRBJ2-7	TRBV5-1	few	TGCGCCAGCAGCCAACCGGGACAGGGTCGATGGTACTACGAGCAGTACTTC	CASSQPGQGRWYYEQYF
NA	TRBJ1-3	TRBV19	NA	TGTGCCAGTAGCAGGGGCTCTGGAAACACCATATATTTT	CASSRGSGNTIYF
TRBD2	TRBJ2-1	TRBV30	NA	TGTGCCTGGAGCGCTCTAGCGGGGGAAGTTAGCGAGCAGTTCTTC	CAWSALAGEVSEQFF
NA	TRBJ1-4	TRBV7-9	NA	TGTGCCAGCAGCCAAGGCGGCGCGGGGGGTGAAAAACTGTTTTTT	CASSQGGAGGEKLFF
NA	TRBJ1-4	TRBV5-4	NA	TGTGCCAGCAGCTTGGATCTGGGGGGGAATGAAAAACTGTTTTTT	CASSLDLGGNEKLFF
TRBD2	TRBJ2-5	TRBV27	NA	TGTGCCAGCAGTACGGGACTAGTAGAGACCCAGTACTTC	CASSTGLVETQYF
NA	TRBJ1-2	TRBV7-6	NA	TGTGCCAGCAGCTTAAATGGAGGGGCTGGCTACACCTTC	CASSLNGGAGYTF
NA	TRBJ2-5	TRBV9	NA	TGTGCCAGCAGCGTAGGCGCATCGGGGGGCGGGGAGGAGACCCAGTACTTC	CASSVGASGGGEETQYF
NA	TRBJ1-4	TRBV7-9	NA	TGTGCCAGCAGCTTTCACGGAGCTAATGAAAAACTGTTTTTT	CASSFHGANEKLFF
TRBD1	TRBJ1-4	TRBV7-2	NA	TGTGCCAGCAGCCCACAGGGGTTAGGTGAAAAACTGTTTTTT	CASSPQGLGEKLFF
TRBD1	TRBJ2-7	TRBV29-1	NA	TGCAGCGCCCAAGGGGGGACAGGGGGCGGGGAGCAGTACTTC	CSAQGGTGGGEQYF
TRBD2	TRBJ2-3	TRBV7-9	NA	TGTGCCAGCAGCTTACCCCCCCGTCTAGCGGGGAACACAGATACGCAGTATTTT	CASSLPPRLAGNTDTQYF
NA	TRBJ1-2	TRBV7-9	NA	TGTGCCAGCAGCTTAGCAGGGGCGCTTGGCTACACCTTC	CASSLAGALGYTF
NA	TRBJ2-7	TRBV6-1	NA	TGTGCCAGCAGTGAAGCCCTGGTGGGGCACGAGCAGTACTTC	CASSEALVGHEQYF
TRBD2	TRBJ2-7	TRBV7-3	NA	TGTGCCAGCAGCTTAGCTAGCGGGGGCGCCTACGAGCAGTACTTC	CASSLASGGAYEQYF
TRBD1	TRBJ2-2	TRBV5-6	NA	TGTGCCAGCAGCGACCGGGACAGGGGGCATCGGGAGCTGTTTTTT	CASSDRDRGHRELFF
TRBD1	TRBJ2-5	TRBV5-8	NA	TGTGCCAGCAGCTTGGGGCAGGGGGTATCTTTCCAAGAGACCCAGTACTTC	CASSLGQGVSFQETQYF
NA	TRBJ1-2	TRBV28	NA	TGTGCCAGCAGCTCCTTCAGTGGGGGCGGTTACAACTATGGCTACACCTTC	CASSSFSGGGYNYGYTF
TRBD1	TRBJ2-4	TRBV27	NA	TGTGCCAGCGGGTCCCCGGGACAGTCAAACATTCAGTACTTC	CASGSPGQSNIQYF
NA	TRBJ1-3	TRBV10-3	NA	TGTGCCATCAGTGAGGGCGGGCCTGGAAACACCATATATTTT	CAISEGGPGNTIYF
NA	TRBJ2-1	TRBV5-6	NA	TGTGCCAGCAGCCACCCGACAGAATACAATGAGCAGTTCTTC	CASSHPTEYNEQFF
NA	TRBJ1-5	TRBV5-8	NA	TGTGCCAGCAGCTTGGTCAGGGACACCTATAGCAATCAGCCCCAGCATTTT	CASSLVRDTYSNQPQHF
NA	TRBJ2-5	TRBV6-2/TRBV6-3	NA	TGTGCCAGCAGTTACGGTTCTCTATGGGAGACCCAGTACTTC	CASSYGSLWETQYF
TRBD1	TRBJ2-1	TRBV5-4	NA	TGTGCCAGCAGCCTAGGGACAGGGGTGAGCGAGCAGTTCTTC	CASSLGTGVSEQFF
NA	TRBJ2-7	TRBV19	NA	TGTGCCAGTAGCGAGGGGGGGTACGAGCAGTACTTC	CASSEGGYEQYF
NA	TRBJ2-3	TRBV30	NA	TGTGCCTGGAGTGTACCAGGGAGCACAGATACGCAGTATTTT	CAWSVPGSTDTQYF
TRBD1	TRBJ1-1	TRBV24-1	NA	TGTGCCACCAGTGAATCGCCGGGACAGGGGGCTGGGAACACTGAAGCTTTCTTT	CATSESPGQGAGNTEAFF
NA	TRBJ2-1	TRBV12-3/TRBV12-4	NA	TGTGCCAGCACCCTAAGGAGGGTTAATGAGCAGTTCTTC	CASTLRRVNEQFF